The 28 T cell receptor beta chains below all came from one sample that was sequenced in a study of cytomegalovirus exposure and HLA in healthy donors. Primers for the PCR totalled 60 Vbeta and 13 Jbeta. Sequenced by immunoSEQ multiplex PCR; TCRdb stores in-frame clones only, minus some. This sample has roughly 190,000 clones, with more than 65% found just once. The material sequenced was PBMCs. Source of these receptors: a woman aged 25 to 45 in good health and CMV-seronegative.

This chain uses TRBV5-4 with TRBJ2-5, with D possibly being TRBD2 (6 bases). V lost 2 bases, J lost 5 bases, and 13 bases lay in between. The CDR3 has 14 amino acids. Germline-derived CDR1 and CDR2 are SGHNT and YYREEE (reference sequence). CDR3 sequence reads: CASSLEGRMETQYF. The CDR3 region has the DNA TGTGCCAGCAGCTTAGAGGGGAGGATGGAGACCCAGTACTTC.

The chain is built from TRBV4-2 and TRBJ2-1; 15 bases line up with TRBD2. The junction had 6 bases not matched to a gene; V was cut back by 0 bases and J by 15 bases. CDR3 length: 15 residues. In germline, CDR1 is LGHNA, CDR2 YNFKEQ. CDR3 sequence: CASSQEGTSGGYRFF. CDR3 DNA sequence: TGTGCCAGCAGCCAAGAGGGGACTAGCGGGGGGTACAGGTTCTTC.

The chain couples TRBV9 to TRBJ1-1; D is undetermined. Looked up from germline, CDR1 is SGDLS and CDR2 is YYNGEE. Trimming cost V 0 bases and J 8 bases, with 20 bases left between them. This CDR3 comprises 16 residues. For the CDR3, the DNA is TGTGCCAGCAGCGTAGGGGCCCTTTCGCGGGTGGCCGAAGCTTTCTTT. It codes for CASSVGALSRVAEAFF. Looking up the rest from reference TRBV9 and TRBJ1-1 gives the full variable domain: DSGVTQTPKHLITATGQRVTLRCSPRSGDLSVYWYQQSLDQGLQFLIQYYNGEERAKGNILERFSAQQFPDLHSELNLSSLELGDSALYFCASSVGALSRVAEAFFGQGTRLTVV.

The V and J genes are TRBV19 and TRBJ1-5; TRBD1 matches 8 bases. The germline CDR1 and CDR2 sequences are LNHDA and SQIVND (reference sequence). The ends lost 5 bases at V and 6 bases at J; junction bases unmatched: 6. CDR3 length: 14 residues. The CDR3 region is CASSLGQESQPQHF. The CDR3 DNA reads as TGTGCCAGTAGTCTGGGACAGGAGAGTCAGCCCCAGCATTTT.

V usage is TRBV11-2 and J usage is TRBJ2-5, with TRBD1 as a possible D gene (6 bases). The CDR3 spans 14 residues. V was trimmed by 0 bases and J by 5 bases, leaving 10 bases between them. From germline, CDR1 is SGHAT and CDR2 FQNNGV. The CDR3 region has the DNA TGTGCCAGCAGCTTAGACAGGGGAAGGGAGACCCAGTACTTC. Its protein product is CASSLDRGRETQYF.

J is TRBJ1-4 and V is TRBV27; D unresolved. The CDR3 covers 14 residues. Trimming pared 1 base from V and 3 bases from J, leaving 6 bases between. Germline CDR1 and CDR2: MNHEY and SMNVEV (reference sequence). In DNA, the CDR3 is TGTGCCAGCAGTTTATGGGCGTCTAATGAAAAACTGTTTTTT. Its translation is CASSLWASNEKLFF.

The chain links TRBV9 to TRBJ2-5; 11 nucleotides agree with TRBD1. With the DNA end fitting TRBJ2-7 better, the J assignment may be wrong. Germline CDR1 and CDR2: SGDLS and YYNGEE. CDR3 size: 15 residues. CDR3: CASSVGQGVSYEQYF. In DNA form, the CDR3 reads TGTGCCAGCAGCGTGGGACAGGGGGTCTCCTACGAGCAGTACTTC.

The rearrangement uses TRBV9 and TRBJ2-1, with 7 bases that match TRBD2. CDR1 is SGDLS and CDR2 is YYNGEE in the germline V gene. V lost 2 bases and J lost 5; bases outside the gene matches: 7. CDR3 size: 15 residues. CDR3 coding DNA: TGTGCCAGCAGCGTTGGGGGGGGGTTGAACAATGAGCAGTTCTTC. Its protein product is CASSVGGGLNNEQFF.

In this sample, this clone turned up once. The chain carries TRBV12-2 and TRBJ1-2; TRBD1 was called by the table and not checked on the DNA. TRBV12-2 is assigned pseudogene status. The CDR3 totals 18 residues. CDR3 nucleotide sequence: TGTGCAAGTCGCTTCCGATTCAGGGTAAGTAGCTGGAACTATGGCTACACCTTC. Encoded protein: CASRFRFRVSSWNYGYTF.

This chain links TRBV7-2 with TRBJ2-1, with 7 nucleotides matching TRBD1. The ends lost 6 bases at V and 4 bases at J; junction bases unmatched: 15. The CDR3 is 17 residues long. Germline V gene data show CDR1 as SGHTA and CDR2 as FQGNSA. Here the CDR3 reads CASSLDRKVPVYNEQFF. The CDR3 nucleotides are TGTGCCAGCAGTCTGGACAGGAAGGTACCCGTTTACAATGAGCAGTTCTTC.

The genes are TRBV21-1 and TRBJ1-1; the D call of TRBD1 is as the table states it, not checked on the DNA. TRBV21-1 is annotated as a pseudogene. The CDR3 consists of 16 residues. The CDR3 sequence: CASSKKRTGMNTEAFF. The CDR3 region has the DNA TGTGCCAGCAGCAAAAAGAGGACAGGAATGAACACTGAAGCTTTCTTT.

This chain uses TRBV27 with TRBJ2-1, with TRBD2 matching 12 bases. V lost 2 bases, J lost 10 bases, and 6 bases stayed unmatched. Germline CDR1 is MNHEY and CDR2 is SMNVEV (reference sequence). The CDR3 consists of 15 residues. CDR3 region: CASSLRLAGAREQFF. CDR3 coding DNA: TGTGCCAGCAGTTTAAGACTAGCGGGAGCCAGGGAGCAGTTCTTC.

Remarks on this clone: Distinct nucleotide sequences in the sample also encode this CDR3. The V gene is TRBV5-1, the J gene TRBJ1-1; a weak D match, TRBD1 (5 bases). In germline, CDR1 is SGHRS, CDR2 YFSETQ. CDR3 length: 14 residues. Trimming pared 0 bases from V and 5 bases from J, leaving 11 bases between. The CDR3 DNA follows: TGCGCCAGCAGCTTGGCTGGGGGAGGGACTGAAGCTTTCTTT. Its protein product is CASSLAGGGTEAFF.

The chain joins TRBV11-3 to TRBJ2-1; TRBD2 might be the D (6 bases). The CDR3 length is 15 residues. The V and J ends lost 1 base and 4 bases respectively, with 11 bases between them. Germline loops: CDR1 SGHNT, CDR2 YENEEA. Here the CDR3 reads CASSLGGVLYNEQFF. CDR3 bases: TGTGCCAGCAGCTTAGGCGGGGTACTTTACAATGAGCAGTTCTTC.

The chain employs TRBV5-1 and TRBJ1-6; D gene uncertain. The CDR3 consists of 14 residues. Germline CDR1 reads SGHRS; CDR2 reads YFSETQ. The V end lost 0 bases, the J end lost 8 bases, and 9 bases lay between the germline ends. In DNA form, the CDR3 reads TGCGCCAGCAGCTTGGTGAGCGTTGATTCACCCCTCCACTTT. Protein: CASSLVSVDSPLHF.

The chain combines TRBV4-1 with TRBJ1-1, with unresolved D. The ends were cut back, 4 bases at V and 3 bases at J, with 18 bases in the middle. Looked up from germline, CDR1 is MGHRA and CDR2 is YSYEKL. The CDR3 is 16 amino acids. CDR3 bases: TGCGCCAGCAGCCGAGAAGGCAGGAGGATGTACACTGAAGCTTTCTTT. Its translation: CASSREGRRMYTEAFF.

The chain combines TRBV28 with TRBJ2-5, with 7 bases that match TRBD1. J gave up 1 base and V 4 bases, and 0 bases lay outside the gene matches. CDR3 length equals 13 residues. The germline CDR1 and CDR2 sequences are MDHEN and SYDVKM. The CDR3 coding sequence is TGTGCCAGCAGTTGGGACAGCCAAGAGACCCAGTACTTC. Amino acid sequence: CASSWDSQETQYF.

The chain couples TRBV7-2 to TRBJ1-2; D possibly corresponds to TRBD1 (5 bases). This CDR3 region has 14 residues. V lost 5 bases and J 2 bases, leaving 12 bases between the germline ends. Germline V gene lookup returns CDR1 SGHTA and CDR2 FQGNSA. In DNA form, the CDR3 reads TGTGCCAGCAGCCACGACAGAACCAACTATGGCTACACCTTC. This encodes CASSHDRTNYGYTF.

Note on this clone: This specimen includes other DNA sequences encoding the same CDR3. The V call is TRBV7-9, the J call TRBJ2-1, with 11 bases identical to TRBD2. The CDR3 length is 15 residues. Germline CDR1 SEHNR, CDR2 FQNEAQ (reference sequence). V shed 5 bases and J 4 bases; nucleotides not matched to a gene: 4. CDR3 in amino acids: CASSVGTSGYNEQFF. CDR3 coding DNA: TGTGCCAGCAGCGTCGGGACTAGCGGTTACAATGAGCAGTTCTTC.

The genes are TRBV19 and TRBJ2-7, with D perhaps TRBD1 (6 bases). The CDR3 is 14 amino acids. Germline CDR1 and CDR2: LNHDA and SQIVND (reference sequence). The V and J ends lost 4 bases and 4 bases respectively, with 14 bases between them. This CDR3 is CASSTASTGYEQYF. As DNA, the CDR3 is TGTGCCAGTAGTACCGCCTCGACAGGTTACGAGCAGTACTTC.

V usage is TRBV5-1 and J usage is TRBJ2-7; 9 bases map to TRBD1. After removal of 3 bases from V and 6 bases from J, the junction contained 7 bases not matched to a gene. The germline V gene has CDR1 SGHRS and CDR2 YFSETQ. The CDR3 sequence is 14 residues long. CDR3 DNA sequence: TGCGCCAGCAGCTCCGGGACAGGGTCGTCCGAGCAGTACTTC. Translated, it gives CASSSGTGSSEQYF.

The chain uses TRBV7-6 and TRBJ2-3; 14 nucleotides line up with TRBD2. Germline lookup yields CDR1 SGHVS and CDR2 FNYEAQ. Trimming took 5 bases from V and 1 from J; bases not matched to a gene: 5. This CDR3 contains 17 residues. The CDR3 region has the DNA TGTGCCAGCAGCCTCAGACTAGCGGGAGGGGGCACAGATACGCAGTATTTT. Translation: CASSLRLAGGGTDTQYF.

In this sample, this clone turned up a few times. The chain is built from TRBV18 and TRBJ2-2; no definite D call. V was shortened by 6 bases and J by 5 bases, with 19 bases between the two germline ends. The V gene's germline CDR1 is KGHSH and CDR2 LQKENI. This CDR3 is 16 amino acids long. This CDR3 is CASSQIGTVGTGELFF. The CDR3 nucleotides read TGTGCCAGCTCTCAAATCGGCACAGTCGGTACCGGGGAGCTGTTTTTT.

The chain couples TRBV7-6 to TRBJ2-7; 8 positions agree with TRBD2. The germline gives CDR1 SGHVS, CDR2 FNYEAQ. The CDR3 totals 16 residues. Trimming cost V 1 base and J 6 bases; bases outside gene matches: 11. In DNA form, the CDR3 reads TGTGCCAGCAGCTTAGGGGCTAGCGGGTTCGTTGGCGAGCAGTACTTC. Amino acid sequence: CASSLGASGFVGEQYF.

The V and J genes are TRBV19 and TRBJ1-5; perhaps TRBD1 as D (5 bases). Germline V lookup: CDR1 LNHDA, CDR2 SQIVND (reference sequence). V lost 0 bases and J lost 6, with 9 bases in between. The CDR3 has 14 amino acids. The CDR3: CASSIDAGFQPQHF. CDR3 sequence (DNA): TGTGCCAGTAGTATAGATGCAGGGTTTCAGCCCCAGCATTTT.

This chain connects TRBV6-1 to TRBJ1-1; 7 bases match TRBD1. The CDR3 loop spans 16 amino acids. Germline CDR1 is MNHNS and CDR2 is SASEGT. The ends lost 2 bases at V and 0 bases at J; junction bases unmatched: 6. This CDR3 is CASSEPGQIVNTEAFF. The CDR3 nucleotides read TGTGCCAGCAGTGAACCGGGACAGATAGTGAACACTGAAGCTTTCTTT.

With regard to this clone: The sample holds other DNA sequences that translate to the same CDR3. The gene calls are TRBV5-1 and TRBJ2-1; the match to TRBD2 covers 9 bases. The CDR3 runs 16 residues. The germline V gene encodes CDR1 SGHRS and CDR2 YFSETQ. V shed 0 bases, J shed 10 bases, and the junction held 11 bases outside the gene matches. The CDR3 nucleotides read TGCGCCAGCAGCTTGGTAGTAGCGGGGGCCCTCAACGAGCAGTTCTTC. This translates into CASSLVVAGALNEQFF.

J is TRBJ2-7 and V is TRBV4-3; D unresolved. The CDR3 totals 9 residues. CDR1 is LGHNA and CDR2 is YSLEER in the germline V gene. Trimming took off 8 bases at V and 3 bases at J, with 2 bases between the two ends. The CDR3 DNA reads as TGCGCCAGCCGCTACGAGCAGTACTTC. Translated: CASRYEQYF.